The clone carrying this TCR beta chain was detected only a few times. Its cognate antigen is unknown. These data originate in a study of T cells in Graves' hyperthyroidism and ophthalmopathy. Study summary: Peripheral blood was collected at initial diagnosis, before any treatment. Overall study findings and caveats: Ophthalmopathy was identified by the model a median about 6 months ahead of onset. Most thyroid clonotypes with frequency above 0.001 were detected in blood. In the analysis, a 13 V-J model separated ophthalmopathy from stable hyperthyroidism.

It was RNA transcripts that yielded the amplified TCR beta CDR3 regions. First-round RT-PCR with HTBI primers amplified the TCR CDR3 region. TCRdb reanalysed the multiplex PCR reads using MiXCR and keeps one entry per CDR3 protein. The sample consists of approximately 690,000 distinct CDR3 sequences, about 14% of them appearing once. The TCR was taken from a woman between 45 and 65 years old with Graves' ophthalmopathy. Sequenced sample: blood.

The CDR3 loop reads CASTLRGNYNEQFF. The CDR3 DNA reads TGTGCCAGCACCCTCCGCGGTAACTACAATGAGCAGTTCTTC. The chain has TRBV25-1 and TRBJ2-1; D ambiguous. CDR1 is MGHDK, CDR2 SYGVNS, per germline. The CDR3 consists of 14 residues. V was pared by 7 bases and J by 3 bases, with 13 bases between.